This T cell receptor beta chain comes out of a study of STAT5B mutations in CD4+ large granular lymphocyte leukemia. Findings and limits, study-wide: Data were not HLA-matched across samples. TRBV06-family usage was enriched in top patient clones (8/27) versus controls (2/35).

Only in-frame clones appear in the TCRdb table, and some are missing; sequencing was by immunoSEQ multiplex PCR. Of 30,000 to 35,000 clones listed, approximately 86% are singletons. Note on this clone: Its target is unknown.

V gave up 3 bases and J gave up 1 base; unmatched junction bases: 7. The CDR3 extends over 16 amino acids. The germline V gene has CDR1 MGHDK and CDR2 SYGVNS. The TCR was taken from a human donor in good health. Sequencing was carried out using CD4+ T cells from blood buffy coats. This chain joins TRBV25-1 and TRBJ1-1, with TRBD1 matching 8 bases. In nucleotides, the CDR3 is TGTGCCAGCAGTGATATGCCAGGGGGCGGGAACACTGAAGCTTTCTTT. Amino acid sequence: CASSDMPGGGNTEAFF.